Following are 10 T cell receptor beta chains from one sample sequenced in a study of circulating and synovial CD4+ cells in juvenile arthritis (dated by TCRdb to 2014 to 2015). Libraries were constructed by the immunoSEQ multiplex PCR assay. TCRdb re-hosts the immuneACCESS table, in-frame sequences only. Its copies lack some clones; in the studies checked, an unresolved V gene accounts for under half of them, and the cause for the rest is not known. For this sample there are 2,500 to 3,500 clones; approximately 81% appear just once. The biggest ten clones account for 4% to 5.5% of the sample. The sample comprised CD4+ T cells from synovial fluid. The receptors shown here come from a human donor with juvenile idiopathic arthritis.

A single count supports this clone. The CDR3 nucleotides are TGTGCCGGCGGACAGGGCAATTCACCCCTCCACTTT. This sequence encodes CAGGQGNSPLHF. V is TRBV30 and J is TRBJ1-6, with TRBD1 identical over 8 bases. The V segment lost 8 bases and the J segment 7 bases; nucleotides outside the gene matches: 4. In germline, CDR1 is GTSNPN, CDR2 SVGIG (reference sequence). The CDR3 runs 12 residues. The full variable domain, in which reference TRBV30 and TRBJ1-6 provide the parts outside the CDR3, is SQTIHQWPATLVQPVGSPLSLECTVEGTSNPNLYWYRQAAGRGLQLLFYSVGIGQISSEVPQNLSASRPQDRQFILSSKKLLLSDSGFYLCAGGQGNSPLHFGNGTRLTVT.

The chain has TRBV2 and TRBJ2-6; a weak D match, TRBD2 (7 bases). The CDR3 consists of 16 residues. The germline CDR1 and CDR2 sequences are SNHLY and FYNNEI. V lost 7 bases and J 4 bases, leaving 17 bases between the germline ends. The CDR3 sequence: CASTEGGANGANVLTF. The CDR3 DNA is TGTGCCAGCACCGAAGGGGGGGCGAACGGGGCCAACGTCCTGACTTTC.

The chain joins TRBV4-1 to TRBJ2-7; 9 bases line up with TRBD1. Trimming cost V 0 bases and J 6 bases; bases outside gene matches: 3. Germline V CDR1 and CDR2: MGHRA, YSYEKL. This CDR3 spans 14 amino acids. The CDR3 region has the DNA TGCGCCAGCAGCCAAGATCTGACAGGGGGCGAGCAGTACTTC. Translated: CASSQDLTGGEQYF.

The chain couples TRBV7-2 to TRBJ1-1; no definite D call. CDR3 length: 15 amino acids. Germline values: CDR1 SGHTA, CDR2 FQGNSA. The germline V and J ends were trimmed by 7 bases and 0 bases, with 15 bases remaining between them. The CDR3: CASTEQSRMNTEAFF. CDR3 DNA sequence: TGTGCCAGCACGGAACAGAGCCGGATGAACACTGAAGCTTTCTTT.

DNA of the CDR3: TGTGCCAGCAGCTTGGCGCAGTATGAAAAACTGTTTTTT. This sequence encodes CASSLAQYEKLFF. The chain is built from TRBV5-6 and TRBJ1-4; D uncertain. Trimming took off 0 bases at V and 6 bases at J, with 6 bases between the two ends. The CDR3 has 13 amino acids. Per germline, CDR1 SGHDT and CDR2 YYEEEE.

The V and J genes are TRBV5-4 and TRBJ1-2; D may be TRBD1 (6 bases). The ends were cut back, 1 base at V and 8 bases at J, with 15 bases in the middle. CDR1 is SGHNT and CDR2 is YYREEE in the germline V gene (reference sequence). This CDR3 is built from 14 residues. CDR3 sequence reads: CASSLRGGVWGYTF. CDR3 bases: TGTGCCAGCAGCTTGAGGGGGGGGGTGTGGGGCTACACCTTC.

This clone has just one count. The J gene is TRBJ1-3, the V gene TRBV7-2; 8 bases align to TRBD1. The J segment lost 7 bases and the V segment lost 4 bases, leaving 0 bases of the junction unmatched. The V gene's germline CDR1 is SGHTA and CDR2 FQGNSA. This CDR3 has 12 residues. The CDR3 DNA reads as TGTGCCAGCAGCTGGACAGGGAACACCATATATTTT. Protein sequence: CASSWTGNTIYF.

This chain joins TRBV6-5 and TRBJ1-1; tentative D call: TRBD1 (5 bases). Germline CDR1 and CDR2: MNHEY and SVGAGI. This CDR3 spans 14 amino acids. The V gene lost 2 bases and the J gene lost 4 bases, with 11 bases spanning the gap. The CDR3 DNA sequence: TGTGCCAGCAGTTACGTGGGGGGTACCACTGAAGCTTTCTTT. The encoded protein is CASSYVGGTTEAFF.

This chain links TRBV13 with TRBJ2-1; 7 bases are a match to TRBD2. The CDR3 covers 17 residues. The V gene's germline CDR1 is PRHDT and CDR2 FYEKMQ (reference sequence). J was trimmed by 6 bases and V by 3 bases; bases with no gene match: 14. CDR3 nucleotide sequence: TGTGCCAGCAGCTTCTACCCTTACTGGACTAGGAGCAATGAGCAGTTCTTC. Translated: CASSFYPYWTRSNEQFF.

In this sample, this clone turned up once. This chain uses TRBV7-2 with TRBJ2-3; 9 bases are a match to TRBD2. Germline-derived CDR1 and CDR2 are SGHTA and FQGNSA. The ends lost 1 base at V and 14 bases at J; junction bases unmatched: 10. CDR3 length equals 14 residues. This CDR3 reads CASSLGQGGRATYF. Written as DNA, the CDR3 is TGTGCCAGCAGCTTAGGTCAGGGCGGGAGGGCCACGTATTTT.